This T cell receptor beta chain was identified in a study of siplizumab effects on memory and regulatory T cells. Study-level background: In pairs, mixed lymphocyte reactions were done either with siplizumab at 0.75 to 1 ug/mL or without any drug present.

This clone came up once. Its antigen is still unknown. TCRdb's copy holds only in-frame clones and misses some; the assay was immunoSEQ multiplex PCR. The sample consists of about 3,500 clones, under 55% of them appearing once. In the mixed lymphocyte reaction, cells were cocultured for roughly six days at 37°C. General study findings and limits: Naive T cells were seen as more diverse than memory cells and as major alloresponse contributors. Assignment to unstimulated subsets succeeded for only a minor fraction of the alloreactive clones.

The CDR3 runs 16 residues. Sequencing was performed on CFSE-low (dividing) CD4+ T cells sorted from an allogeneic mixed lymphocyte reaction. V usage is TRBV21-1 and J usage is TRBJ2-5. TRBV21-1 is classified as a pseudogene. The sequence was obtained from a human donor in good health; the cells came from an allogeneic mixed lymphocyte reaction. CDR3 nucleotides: TGTGCCAGCAGCGCAATCACCGGGACCGGTATAGAGACCCAGTACTTC. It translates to CASSAITGTGIETQYF.